The 8 T cell receptor beta chains presented below share a single source sample, sequenced in a study of T-cell reconstitution after alpha-beta-depleted transplantation in children. It was with unique molecular identifiers that the TCRbeta library was prepared. MiXCR was run by TCRdb on the PCR reads, yielding one entry per CDR3 protein. The sample lists some 840,000 distinct CDR3 sequences, roughly 15% seen once, with approximately 4.5% in the top ten. Sequenced here: PBMCs, mostly from graft donor cells, sampled 360 days after TCRalphabeta/CD19-depleted stem cell transplant. These receptors were taken from a male patient younger than 18 who had a stem cell transplant for acute lymphoblastic leukemia, so the T cells may come from the graft donor.

CDR3 DNA: TGTGCCAGCAGTCCGAGCCTTGGGGCTGGGGCCAACGTCCTGACTTTC. This encodes CASSPSLGAGANVLTF. The rearrangement uses TRBV27 and TRBJ2-6; D call uncertain. Trimming removed 5 bases at V and 2 bases at J, with 13 bases between. Looked up from germline, CDR1 is MNHEY and CDR2 is SMNVEV (reference sequence). The CDR3 is made up of 16 amino acids.

This clonotype has more than one count but fewer than ten. The gene calls are TRBV5-1 and TRBJ2-5, with D tentatively TRBD2 (5 bases). The CDR3 consists of 14 residues. CDR1 is SGHRS and CDR2 is YFSETQ in the germline V gene. V dropped 0 bases and J dropped 3 bases, with 9 bases sitting between them. Written as DNA, the CDR3 is TGCGCCAGCAGCTTGGAAGTCGGGAAAGAGACCCAGTACTTC. As protein: CASSLEVGKETQYF.

This chain joins TRBV12-3 or TRBV12-4 and TRBJ2-1; 9 bases map to TRBD2. The CDR3 contains 17 residues. V was pared by 6 bases and J by 0 bases, with 9 bases of the junction left unmatched. CDR3 sequence (DNA): TGTGCCAGCAGATCCCCTGGACTAGCGTTCTCCTACAATGAGCAGTTCTTC. Protein product: CASRSPGLAFSYNEQFF.

There are many counts of this clonotype. The CDR3 sequence: CASSEQGNYDTGELFF. The CDR3 DNA reads TGTGCCAGCAGTGAGCAGGGAAATTATGACACCGGGGAGCTGTTTTTT. The rearrangement uses TRBV25-1 and TRBJ2-2; D might be TRBD1 (5 bases). The CDR3 consists of 16 residues. Per germline, CDR1 MGHDK and CDR2 SYGVNS. V gave up 3 bases and J gave up 3 bases, with 14 bases separating them.

This clonotype was found a few times. The chain uses TRBV5-1 and TRBJ1-1; D ambiguous. This CDR3 comprises 15 residues. Per germline, CDR1 SGHRS and CDR2 YFSETQ. V lost 4 bases and J lost 3, with 16 bases in between. CDR3: CASSRRPSTDTEAFF. CDR3 bases: TGCGCCAGCAGCAGACGACCGAGTACGGACACTGAAGCTTTCTTT.

V and J are TRBV9 and TRBJ2-5; 9 positions match TRBD1. CDR1 is SGDLS and CDR2 is YYNGEE in the germline V gene. The CDR3 totals 16 residues. The ends lost 4 bases at V and 2 bases at J; junction bases unmatched: 9. The CDR3 DNA reads TGTGCCAGCAGCTTCCTCGGACAGGGGAGACAAGAGACCCAGTACTTC. Amino acids: CASSFLGQGRQETQYF.

Only a few counts were recorded for this clonotype. The CDR3: CASSVGLTENTEAFF. The CDR3 nucleotides read TGTGCCAGCAGCGTAGGGCTCACAGAAAACACTGAAGCTTTCTTT. The chain uses TRBV9 and TRBJ1-1; D remains unclear. CDR1 SGDLS and CDR2 YYNGEE come from the germline V gene. The CDR3 has 15 residues. With 0 bases removed from V and 2 bases from J, the gap between germline ends came to 11 bases.

This sequence joins TRBV30 and TRBJ2-2; either TRBD1 or TRBD2 may supply D (6 bases each). Trimming cost V 4 bases and J 7 bases, with 10 bases left between them. The CDR3 runs to 12 residues. Germline V gene lookup returns CDR1 GTSNPN and CDR2 SVGIG (reference sequence). The chain's CDR3 is CAWNGGRGELFF. In DNA form, the CDR3 reads TGTGCCTGGAATGGGGGGCGCGGGGAGCTGTTTTTT.